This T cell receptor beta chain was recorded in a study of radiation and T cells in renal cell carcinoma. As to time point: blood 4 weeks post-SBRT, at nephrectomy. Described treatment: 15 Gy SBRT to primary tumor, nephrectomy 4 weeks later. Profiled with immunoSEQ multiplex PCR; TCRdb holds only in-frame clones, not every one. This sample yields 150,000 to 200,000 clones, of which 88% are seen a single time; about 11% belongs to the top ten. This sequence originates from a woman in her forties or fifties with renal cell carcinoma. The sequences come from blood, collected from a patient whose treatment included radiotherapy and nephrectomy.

The CDR3 region is CASSPLNTDTQYF. The CDR3 DNA follows: TGTGCCAGCAGCCCCCTAAACACAGATACGCAGTATTTT. V gene TRBV14 combines with J gene TRBJ2-3; D is unresolved. The CDR3 is 13 amino acids. CDR1 and CDR2 (germline): SGHDN, FVKESK. V lost 4 bases and J 2 bases, leaving 7 bases between the germline ends.